The clone carrying this T cell receptor beta chain was observed a handful of times. TCRdb fed the RT-PCR reads into MiXCR, producing one record per CDR3 protein. The sample holds roughly 570,000 distinct CDR3 sequences, 11% to 15% seen once. This entry belongs to a study of response to subunit inactivated influenza vaccine. The sequencing used PBMCs from blood, collected 11 to 12 days after vaccination. The TCR comes from a man over 45 who received an inactivated influenza vaccine.

CDR3 sequence reads: CASSATSTSSSYNEQFF. CDR3 sequence (DNA): TGTGCCAGCAGCGCGACTAGCACGTCAAGCTCCTACAATGAGCAGTTCTTC. This chain connects TRBV7-3 to TRBJ2-1; 7 bases match TRBD2. The J segment lost 0 bases and the V segment lost 5 bases, leaving 10 bases of the junction unmatched. The CDR3 sequence is 17 residues long. Germline CDR1 and CDR2: SGHTA and FQGTGA. The full variable domain, its missing parts supplied by reference TRBV7-3 and TRBJ2-1, is GAGVSQTPSNKVTEKGKYVELRCDPISGHTALYWYRQSLGQGPEFLIYFQGTGAADDSGLPNDRFFAVRPEGSVSTLKIQRTERGDSAVYLCASSATSTSSSYNEQFFGPGTRLTVL.